The text below deals with one T cell receptor beta chain. TCRdb passed the 5' RACE reads through MiXCR, listing each CDR3 protein once. Of approximately 44,000 distinct CDR3 sequences in the sample, about 7.1% were seen once. This specimen belongs to a study of T-cell memory formation after mild COVID-19. Per the germline V gene, CDR1 is SEHNR and CDR2 is FQNEAQ (reference sequence). There are 16 residues in the CDR3. Trimming left V 8 bases short and J 2 bases short, with 21 bases between. Sequencing used PBMCs or a T cell subset sorted from them (not recorded which). This sequence originates from a young man who had mild COVID-19 (a few samples of this study predate the infection). Cell type and time point are not known. This sequence joins TRBV7-9 and TRBJ2-5; D unclear. In DNA form, the CDR3 reads TGTGCCAGCGGTCCGCGGTCCGGGCAAAGACAAGAGACCCAGTACTTC. Protein product: CASGPRSGQRQETQYF. Supplemented by reference TRBV7-9 and TRBJ2-5, the full variable domain reads DTGVSQNPRHKITKRGQNVTFRCDPISEHNRLYWYRQTLGQGPEFLTYFQNEAQLEKSRLLSDRFSAERPKGSFSTLEIQRTEQGDSAMYLCASGPRSGQRQETQYFGPGTRLLVL.